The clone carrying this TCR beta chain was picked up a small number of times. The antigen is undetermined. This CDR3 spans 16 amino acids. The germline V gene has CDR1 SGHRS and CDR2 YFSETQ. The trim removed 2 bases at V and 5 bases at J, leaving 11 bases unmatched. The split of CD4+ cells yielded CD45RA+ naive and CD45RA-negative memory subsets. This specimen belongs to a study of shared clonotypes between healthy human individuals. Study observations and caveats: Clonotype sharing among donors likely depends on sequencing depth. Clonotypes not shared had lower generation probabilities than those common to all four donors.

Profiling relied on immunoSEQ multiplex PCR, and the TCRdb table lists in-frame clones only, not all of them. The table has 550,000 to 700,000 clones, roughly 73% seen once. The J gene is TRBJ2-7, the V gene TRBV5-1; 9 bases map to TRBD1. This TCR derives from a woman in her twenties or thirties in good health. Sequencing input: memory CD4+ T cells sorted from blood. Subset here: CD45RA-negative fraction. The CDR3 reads CASSFKTGQGDNEQYF. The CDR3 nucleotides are TGCGCCAGCAGCTTTAAAACGGGACAGGGTGACAACGAGCAGTACTTC.